The 18 T cell receptor beta chains below were found in one sample sequenced in a study of read filtering for tumor transcriptome and immune sequencing. The library was built from around 380 ng RNA with molecular barcoded adaptors for alpha/delta and beta/gamma chains. MiXCR, applied by TCRdb to the reads, yields one record per CDR3 protein. Of tens of thousands of distinct CDR3 sequences listed, 13% to 15% are singletons. The sequenced sample consisted of a population of CD138-negative cells sorted from bone marrow. The receptors were sampled from a donor over 35 with multiple myeloma.

This clonotype was seen many times. The rearrangement joins TRBV2 to TRBJ1-5; 9 bases fit TRBD1. The CDR3 covers 16 residues. Germline CDR1 is SNHLY and CDR2 is FYNNEI. The V segment lost 4 bases and the J segment 7 bases; nucleotides outside the gene matches: 11. The chain's CDR3 is CASSVPGTGKFQPQHF. Written as DNA, the CDR3 is TGTGCCAGCAGTGTTCCCGGGACAGGGAAGTTCCAGCCCCAGCATTTT.

This clonotype appeared many times. The chain employs TRBV27 and TRBJ2-7, with D hard to call. Germline V gives CDR1 MNHEY, CDR2 SMNVEV (reference sequence). V was pared by 6 bases and J by 2 bases, with 14 bases between. This CDR3 has 14 residues. The DNA of the CDR3 is TGTGCCAGCAGACTAACCGGAGAACCCTACGAGCAGTACTTC. It specifies CASRLTGEPYEQYF.

This clonotype was recorded at least ten times. This chain links TRBV7-9 with TRBJ1-1; D may be TRBD1 (5 bases). V lost 4 bases to trimming and J lost 12 bases, with 15 bases between them. The V gene's germline CDR1 is SEHNR and CDR2 FQNEAQ (reference sequence). This CDR3 has 12 amino acids. CDR3 protein: CASSSEGQGTFF. The CDR3 DNA reads as TGTGCCAGCAGCTCCGAAGGGCAGGGCACTTTCTTT.

In its sample, this clonotype was seen many times. In nucleotides, the CDR3 is TGCAGCGTCGTAAGGGGTTTTCTTGCCACTGAAGCTTTCTTT. Its protein product is CSVVRGFLATEAFF. The chain recombines TRBV29-1 with TRBJ1-1; D is perhaps TRBD1 (5 bases). Germline CDR1 reads SQVTM; CDR2 reads ANQGSEA. The length of the CDR3 is 14 residues. V lost 6 bases to trimming and J lost 4 bases, with 18 bases between them.

This clonotype was recorded many times. An end of the junction differs from the germline gene, which may be a read error. V is TRBV5-4 and J is TRBJ2-1; D could derive from TRBD1 or TRBD2 (5 bases each). Germline V CDR1 and CDR2: SGHNT, YYREEE (reference sequence). This CDR3 contains 13 residues. The CDR3 protein is CASSRGSLNEQLF. In DNA form, the CDR3 reads TGTGCCAGCAGCCGGGGCTCTCTCAATGAGCAGCTCTTC. The full variable domain, completed using reference TRBV5-4 and TRBJ2-1, is ETGVTQSPTHLIKTRGQQVTLRCSSQSGHNTVSWYQQALGQGPQFIFQYYREEENGRGNFPPRFSGLQFPNYSSELNVNALELDDSALYLCASSRGSLNEQLFGPGTRLTVL.

This clonotype rates as medium-sized. The V and J genes are TRBV29-1 and TRBJ2-1; no firm D call. Trimming pared 7 bases from V and 6 bases from J, leaving 10 bases between. CDR3 length: 11 amino acids. Germline CDR1 reads SQVTM; CDR2 reads ANQGSEA. CDR3 sequence: CSASQRNEQFF. CDR3 nucleotide sequence: TGCAGCGCGTCTCAGCGCAATGAGCAGTTCTTC.

Ten or more counts support this clonotype. This rearrangement joins TRBV24-1 to TRBJ2-1; 7 bases are a match to TRBD2. The V segment lost 7 bases and the J segment 7 bases; nucleotides outside the gene matches: 12. Germline assignment: CDR1 KGHDR and CDR2 SFDVKD. This CDR3 region has 15 residues. CDR3 loop: CATRGNAGEINEQFF. CDR3 DNA: TGTGCCACCAGGGGCAACGCGGGAGAGATTAATGAGCAGTTCTTC.

In this sample, this clonotype turned up many times. This chain links TRBV6-1 with TRBJ2-7; the D gene is possibly TRBD1 (7 bases). The V end was cut by 0 bases, the J end by 3 bases, with 12 bases between. Germline CDR1 MNHNS, CDR2 SASEGT. This CDR3 has 15 residues. The CDR3 reads CASSEAWRGLYEQYF. DNA for the CDR3: TGTGCCAGCAGTGAAGCGTGGAGGGGGCTCTACGAGCAGTACTTC.

This clonotype is medium-sized within its sample. The V call is TRBV11-2, the J call TRBJ2-1; TRBD2 matches 15 bases. The V gene end was trimmed by 5 bases and the J gene end by 9 bases; junction bases not matched to a gene: 11. Germline CDR1 and CDR2: SGHAT and FQNNGV. The CDR3 totals 17 residues. CDR3 sequence: CASSGAGLAGGTSEQFF. The CDR3 DNA reads TGTGCCAGCAGCGGAGCGGGACTAGCGGGAGGAACTAGTGAGCAGTTCTTC.

This clonotype was seen repeatedly, ten times or more. V gene TRBV7-3 combines with J gene TRBJ1-1; the match to TRBD1 covers 9 bases. The V gene's germline CDR1 is SGHTA and CDR2 FQGTGA. After removal of 6 bases from V and 6 bases from J, the junction contained 5 bases not matched to a gene. This CDR3 has 13 residues. The CDR3 DNA is TGTGCCAGCAGTGACAGGGGGAAACCTGAAGCTTTCTTT. Translating gives CASSDRGKPEAFF. Based on the CDR3 plus reference TRBV7-3 and TRBJ1-1, the full variable domain is GAGVSQTPSNKVTEKGKYVELRCDPISGHTALYWYRQSLGQGPEFLIYFQGTGAADDSGLPNDRFFAVRPEGSVSTLKIQRTERGDSAVYLCASSDRGKPEAFFGQGTRLTVV.

This clonotype turned up a few times. V and J are TRBV12-3 or TRBV12-4 and TRBJ2-3; 8 positions match TRBD2. V was clipped by 4 bases and J by 0 bases; unmatched bases: 3. This CDR3 comprises 15 residues. For the CDR3, the DNA is TGTGCCAGCAGTTCCGGGGGGGGGAGCACAGATACGCAGTATTTT. Translated: CASSSGGGSTDTQYF.

In its sample, this clonotype was seen many times. The chain joins TRBV11-2 to TRBJ2-7; D possibly corresponds to TRBD1 (6 bases). Germline lookup yields CDR1 SGHAT and CDR2 FQNNGV. Trimming removed 1 base from V and 3 bases from J, with 13 bases in between. The CDR3 length is 15 residues. The CDR3 loop reads CASSLGRGQIYEQYF. The CDR3 nucleotides read TGTGCCAGCAGCTTAGGTCGGGGACAAATCTACGAGCAGTACTTC.

This clonotype was seen repeatedly, ten times or more. V is TRBV19 and J is TRBJ2-2; D call uncertain. From germline, CDR1 is LNHDA and CDR2 SQIVND (reference sequence). Trimming removed 0 bases from V and 6 bases from J, with 5 bases in between. This CDR3 is 13 amino acids long. The CDR3 protein is CASSIDHAGELFF. CDR3 DNA sequence: TGTGCCAGTAGTATAGATCACGCCGGGGAGCTGTTTTTT.

As concerns this clonotype: The final CDR3 position lacks the conserved phenylalanine or tryptophan, pointing to a likely read error. It is unclear where the CDR3 begins or ends on the DNA, so no DNA is shown, and the CDR3 is as TCRdb lists it. This chain uses TRBV20-1 with TRBJ2-1; the D call of TRBD2 is as the table states it, not checked on the DNA. The CDR3 length is 14 residues, termini included. Germline CDR1 and CDR2: DFQATT and SNEGSKA (reference sequence). The CDR3 is CSARPGTSVNEQVC.

The table lists this clonotype with many counts. The chain recombines TRBV18 with TRBJ2-1, with 11 bases fitting TRBD1. V was clipped by 6 bases and J by 1 base; unmatched bases: 2. The CDR3 sequence is 15 residues long. Per germline, CDR1 KGHSH and CDR2 LQKENI. Here the CDR3 DNA reads TGTGCCAGCTCCCGGGACAGGGGGTCCTACAATGAGCAGTTCTTC. It encodes CASSRDRGSYNEQFF.

This clonotype has at least ten counts. The chain links TRBV21-1 to TRBJ2-7; TRBD1 is the table's D call, not checked against the DNA. TRBV21-1 is designated a pseudogene. The CDR3 totals 18 residues. Here the CDR3 DNA reads TGTGCCAGCAGCAAAGCTGCTAGCGGGGGCGCCACAGCCTACGAGCAGTACTTC. Residues: CASSKAASGGATAYEQYF.

This clonotype was seen repeatedly, ten times or more. This chain uses TRBV28 with TRBJ1-3; TRBD1 matches 8 bases. The CDR3 is made up of 15 amino acids. V was clipped by 7 bases and J by 4 bases; unmatched bases: 9. CDR1 and CDR2 from the germline V gene are MDHEN and SYDVKM. The CDR3 DNA reads as TGTGCCAGCAATTCAGGGGGCTTGGGGGGAAACACCATATATTTT. It encodes CASNSGGLGGNTIYF.

Of note for this clonotype: One base away lies a much larger clone, so this may be a sequencing read error. V usage is TRBV5-5 and J usage is TRBJ2-7; D uncertain. V was trimmed by 3 bases and J by 6 bases, leaving 13 bases between them. The CDR3 spans 13 residues. Germline lookup yields CDR1 SGHKS and CDR2 YYEKEE (reference sequence). Written as DNA, the CDR3 is TGTGCCAGCAGCTCCGGGTACTATCTCGAGCAGTACTTC. As protein: CASSSGYYLEQYF.